The rows below give T cell receptor beta chains drawn from one sample of a study of beta chain features in type 1 diabetes. Sequencing was performed with immunoSEQ multiplex PCR; in TCRdb, only in-frame clones are kept and a portion is missing. This sample yields some 660,000 clones, of which more than 13% are seen a single time; just under 0.04% belongs to the top ten. Sequencing was done on a sample of naive CD4+ T cells from blood. The receptors were gathered from a man younger than 30 with type 1 diabetes. Each CDR3 is given with its conserved first and last residue. D genes are given only for firm matches. Clone size is stated in some rows and not others, as once, few, many or a class when expanded.

TRBD1	14	TRBJ2-6	TRBV5-1	few	TGCGCCAGCAGCTTTGACAGGGGGTCCAACGTCCTGACTTTC	CASSFDRGSNVLTF
NA	14	TRBJ1-1	TRBV28	few	TGTGCCAGCATACCTTTGACAGGACCCACTGAAGCTTTCTTT	CASIPLTGPTEAFF
NA	14	TRBJ2-7	TRBV27	few	TGTGCCAGCAGTTTTTATCAGGGCTCGGGGGAGCAGTACTTC	CASSFYQGSGEQYF
NA	15	TRBJ2-7	TRBV6-5	NA	TGTGCCAGCAGTTGGAATAAGGACGGCGAGTACGAGCAGTACTTC	CASSWNKDGEYEQYF
NA	14	TRBJ1-5	TRBV4-2	few	TGTGCCAGCAGCGCCGGGGTGGTGGGGCAGCCCCAGCATTTT	CASSAGVVGQPQHF
NA	14	TRBJ2-7	TRBV28	NA	TGTGCCAGCAGTTTAACAGGGTCCACCTACGAGCAGTACTTC	CASSLTGSTYEQYF
NA	14	TRBJ1-2	TRBV5-1	NA	TGCGCCAGCAGCTTGGACGGAGCAGACTATGGCTACACCTTC	CASSLDGADYGYTF
NA	12	TRBJ2-5	TRBV5-1	few	TGCGCCAGCAGCCATGACGTAGAGACCCAGTACTTC	CASSHDVETQYF
TRBD1	12	TRBJ2-7	TRBV30	NA	TGTGCCATTGGACAGGGGGCATACGAGCAGTACTTC	CAIGQGAYEQYF
TRBD1	15	TRBJ1-6	TRBV30	NA	TGTGCCTGGAGTCTCGGGACAGCAGAGAATTCACCCCTCCACTTT	CAWSLGTAENSPLHF
TRBD1	13	TRBJ2-5	TRBV29-1	few	TGCAGCGTTACAGGGGGCGGTAGGGAGACCCAGTACTTC	CSVTGGGRETQYF
NA	16	TRBJ1-1	TRBV4-1	few	TGCGCCAGCAGCCTCCCCCTACGTGGCCCGAACACTGAAGCTTTCTTT	CASSLPLRGPNTEAFF
NA	14	TRBJ2-7	TRBV5-1	few	TGCGCCAGCAGCTTGGATGAGGGGAAGTACGAGCAGTACTTC	CASSLDEGKYEQYF
TRBD1	15	TRBJ1-3	TRBV18	NA	TGTGCCAGCTCACCGGACAGGGGGCCTGGAAACACCATATATTTT	CASSPDRGPGNTIYF
NA	14	TRBJ1-5	TRBV19	NA	TGTGCCAGTAGTATGGACCCCTTCAATCAGCCCCAGCATTTT	CASSMDPFNQPQHF
TRBD2	16	TRBJ2-3	TRBV25-1	few	TGTGCCAGCAGTGCTTCTAGCGGGAGTGAGGCAGATACGCAGTATTTT	CASSASSGSEADTQYF
TRBD2	15	TRBJ2-5	TRBV5-6	few	TGTGCCAGCAGCTTGGGTCAGGGGACTAGGTTAGCCCAGTACTTC	CASSLGQGTRLAQYF
NA	15	TRBJ2-1	TRBV30	NA	TGTGCCTGGACGGAAGGCCAGGGTTCCTACAATGAGCAGTTCTTC	CAWTEGQGSYNEQFF